Below are 9 T cell receptor beta chains sequenced from a single sample in a study of T-cell reconstitution after alpha-beta-depleted transplantation in children. It was with unique molecular identifiers that the TCRbeta library was prepared. Via MiXCR, TCRdb re-called the PCR reads, giving one row per CDR3 protein. Of over 150,000 distinct CDR3 sequences in the sample, over 8.5% were seen once. This material consisted of PBMCs, taken before TCRalphabeta/CD19-depleted stem cell transplant. These receptor sequences come from a boy younger than 10 with acute myeloid leukemia, due to receive a stem cell transplant.

This clonotype was detected ten times or more. The rearrangement links TRBV20-1 to TRBJ1-5; TRBD1 matches 11 bases. The length of the CDR3 is 16 residues. Germline V gene data show CDR1 as DFQATT and CDR2 as SNEGSKA (reference sequence). The V and J ends lost 5 bases and 5 bases, in that order; junction bases with no gene match: 11. The CDR3 loop is CSAGTVPGQGDQPQHF. The CDR3 DNA follows: TGCAGTGCTGGAACCGTACCGGGACAGGGGGATCAGCCCCAGCATTTT.

This clonotype occurred many times. This chain joins TRBV20-1 and TRBJ2-1; 9 nucleotides line up with TRBD2. With 5 bases clipped from V and 7 bases from J, the junction kept 12 bases outside the gene matches. The CDR3 has 15 amino acids. Germline values: CDR1 DFQATT, CDR2 SNEGSKA (reference sequence). The CDR3 sequence: CSAAHGSGRINEQFF. The CDR3 coding sequence is TGCAGTGCTGCCCACGGGAGCGGGAGGATTAATGAGCAGTTCTTC.

This chain links TRBV20-1 with TRBJ2-4; 7 bases fit TRBD1. Germline-derived CDR1 and CDR2 are DFQATT and SNEGSKA (reference sequence). Trimming took 5 bases from V and 3 from J; bases not matched to a gene: 7. The CDR3 totals 14 residues. The CDR3 nucleotides are TGCAGTGCTCTGACAGGGAGAGGCAAAAACATTCAGTACTTC. Residues: CSALTGRGKNIQYF.

In its sample, this clonotype was seen many times. The CDR3 DNA reads as TGTGCCAGCAGTTACTCCCCTAGCGGGGGGCCCCACGAGCAGTACGTC. It specifies CASSYSPSGGPHEQYV. The J gene is TRBJ2-7, the V gene TRBV6-2 or TRBV6-3, with 11 bases matching TRBD2. CDR1 is MNHEY and CDR2 is SVGEGT in the germline V gene. The length of the CDR3 is 16 residues. After removal of 0 bases from V and 5 bases from J, the junction contained 6 bases not matched to a gene.

This clonotype was counted at least ten times. This CDR3 is CASSESPDYNEQFF. The DNA for the CDR3 is TGTGCCAGCAGTGAATCACCAGACTACAATGAGCAGTTCTTC. The V and J genes are TRBV25-1 and TRBJ2-1; D is unresolved. V was clipped by 1 base and J by 3 bases, with 7 bases between them. The CDR3 loop spans 14 amino acids. Germline V gene data show CDR1 as MGHDK and CDR2 as SYGVNS.

This clonotype was recorded many times. This chain uses TRBV20-1 with TRBJ2-2; D is unclear. CDR3 size: 15 residues. V was trimmed by 0 bases and J by 0 bases, leaving 8 bases between them. Germline values: CDR1 DFQATT, CDR2 SNEGSKA (reference sequence). The CDR3 DNA follows: TGCAGTGCTAGAGATGAGCAGACGAACACCGGGGAGCTGTTTTTT. Translating it yields CSARDEQTNTGELFF.

In its sample, this clonotype was seen many times. The chain uses TRBV14 and TRBJ1-5; tentative D call: TRBD1 (5 bases). Per the germline V gene, CDR1 is SGHDN and CDR2 is FVKESK. CDR3 length: 16 residues. Trimming took off 3 bases at V and 1 base at J, with 13 bases between the two ends. CDR3: CASSHSGRLSNQPQHF. DNA for the CDR3: TGTGCCAGCAGCCATTCGGGACGCCTGAGCAATCAGCCCCAGCATTTT.

Many counts were recorded for this clonotype. DNA for the CDR3: TGCAGTGCTAGAGATAGGGGGGCAGGGAACACCGGGGAGCTGTTTTTT. Translated: CSARDRGAGNTGELFF. This chain uses TRBV20-1 with TRBJ2-2; D is perhaps TRBD1 or TRBD2 (6 bases each). Germline values: CDR1 DFQATT, CDR2 SNEGSKA (reference sequence). The CDR3 is 16 amino acids. The V gene lost 0 bases and the J gene lost 1 base, with 12 bases spanning the gap.

This clonotype was picked up many times. This chain links TRBV18 with TRBJ1-1; tentative D call: TRBD1 (6 bases). V was clipped by 9 bases and J by 3 bases, with 14 bases between them. Germline V gives CDR1 KGHSH, CDR2 LQKENI. CDR3 length equals 13 residues. The CDR3 spells CASTRTAHTEAFF. The CDR3 region has the DNA TGTGCCAGTACAAGGACAGCCCACACTGAAGCTTTCTTT. The entire variable domain, with the rest obtained from reference TRBV18 and TRBJ1-1, is as follows: NAGVMQNPRHLVRRRGQEARLRCSPMKGHSHVYWYRQLPEEGLKFMVYLQKENIIDESGMPKERFSAEFPKEGPSILRIQQVVRGDSAAYFCASTRTAHTEAFFGQGTRLTVV.